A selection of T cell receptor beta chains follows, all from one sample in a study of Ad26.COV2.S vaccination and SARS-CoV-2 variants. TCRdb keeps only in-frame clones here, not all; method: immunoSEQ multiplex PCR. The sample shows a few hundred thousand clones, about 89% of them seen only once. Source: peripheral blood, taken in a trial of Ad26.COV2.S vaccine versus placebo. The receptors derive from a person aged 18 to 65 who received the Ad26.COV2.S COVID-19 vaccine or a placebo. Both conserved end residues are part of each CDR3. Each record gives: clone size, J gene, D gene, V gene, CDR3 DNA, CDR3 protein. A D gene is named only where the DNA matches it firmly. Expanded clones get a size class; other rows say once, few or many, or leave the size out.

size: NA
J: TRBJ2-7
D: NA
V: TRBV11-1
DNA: TGTGCCAGCAGCTTAGACGGGTGGAGCTCCTACGAGCAGTACTTC
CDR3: CASSLDGWSSYEQYF

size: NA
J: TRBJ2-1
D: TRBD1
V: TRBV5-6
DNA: TGTGCCAGCAGCCTCCGACAGGGAAGGTCGAATGAGCAGTTCTTC
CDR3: CASSLRQGRSNEQFF

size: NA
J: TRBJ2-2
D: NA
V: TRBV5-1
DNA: TGCGCCAGCGCCCCCGGCGGGTGGAACATCGGGGAGCTGTTTTTT
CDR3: CASAPGGWNIGELFF

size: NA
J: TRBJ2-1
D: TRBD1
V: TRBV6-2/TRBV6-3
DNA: TGTGCCAGCAGTGACGGGACAGGGGTTGAGCAGTTCTTC
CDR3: CASSDGTGVEQFF

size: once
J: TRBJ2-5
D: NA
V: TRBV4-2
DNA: TGTGCCAGCAGCCAAGATGCGGGACAGAGAGAAGAGACCCAGTACTTC
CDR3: CASSQDAGQREETQYF

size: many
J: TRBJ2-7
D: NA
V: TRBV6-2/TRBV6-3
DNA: TGTGCCAGCAGTTACACTCTACAGGCTACCTCCTACGAGCAGTACTTC
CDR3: CASSYTLQATSYEQYF

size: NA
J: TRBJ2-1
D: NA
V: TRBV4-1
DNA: TGCGCCAGCAGCCATCACAGGGAAAATGAGCAGTTCTTC
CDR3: CASSHHRENEQFF

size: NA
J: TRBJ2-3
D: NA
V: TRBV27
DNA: TGTGCCAGCAGTTTATGGGGGTCCCTCACAGATACGCAGTATTTT
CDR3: CASSLWGSLTDTQYF

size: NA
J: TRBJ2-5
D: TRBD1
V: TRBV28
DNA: TGTGCCAGCAGCGGCGCTGGGACAGGGGAAGAGACCCAGTACTTC
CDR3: CASSGAGTGEETQYF

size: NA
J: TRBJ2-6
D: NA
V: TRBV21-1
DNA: TGTGCCAGCGGAAAGCAAGGGGCTTGCACCCCAAACTCTGGGGCCAACGTCCTGACTTTC
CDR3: CASGKQGACTPNSGANVLTF

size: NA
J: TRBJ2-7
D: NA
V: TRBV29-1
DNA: TGCAGCGTTGCAACAGTTATCTCCTACGAGCAGTACTTC
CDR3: CSVATVISYEQYF

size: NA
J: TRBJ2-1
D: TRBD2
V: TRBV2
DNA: TGTGCCAGCAGTGGGGGCAGCGGGAGCCGGAATGAGCAGTTCTTC
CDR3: CASSGGSGSRNEQFF

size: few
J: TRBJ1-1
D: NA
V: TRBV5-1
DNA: TGCGCCAGCAGCCCGGAAGGGCGTAAGACTGAAGCTTTCTTT
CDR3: CASSPEGRKTEAFF

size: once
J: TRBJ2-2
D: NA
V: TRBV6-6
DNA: TGTGCCAGCCAACCCGATCCCGGGGAGCTGTTTTTT
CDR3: CASQPDPGELFF

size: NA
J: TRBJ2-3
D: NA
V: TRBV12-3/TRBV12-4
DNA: TGTGCCAGCAGTTTAGTCAGGACAGATACGCAGTATTTT
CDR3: CASSLVRTDTQYF

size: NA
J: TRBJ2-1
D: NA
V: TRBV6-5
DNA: TGTGCCAGCAGTTTCCGGGACGCGAACAATGAGCAGTTCTTC
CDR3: CASSFRDANNEQFF

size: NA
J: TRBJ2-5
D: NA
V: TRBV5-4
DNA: TGTGCCAGCAGCTTGCTAGCACAACAAGAGACCCAGTACTTC
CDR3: CASSLLAQQETQYF

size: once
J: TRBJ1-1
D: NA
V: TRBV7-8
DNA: TGTGCCAGCAGCTTAGGGTTTGGAGGGGGAAGCACTGAAGCTTTCTTT
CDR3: CASSLGFGGGSTEAFF

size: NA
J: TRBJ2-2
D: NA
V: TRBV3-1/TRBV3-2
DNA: TGTGCCAGCAGCCAATTGGGGTGTCACTTCACCGGGGAGCTGTTTTTT
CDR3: CASSQLGCHFTGELFF

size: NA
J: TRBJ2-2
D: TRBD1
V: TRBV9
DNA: TGTGCCAGCAGCCCCCTGGGGACAGAGAACACCGGGGAGCTGTTTTTT
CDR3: CASSPLGTENTGELFF

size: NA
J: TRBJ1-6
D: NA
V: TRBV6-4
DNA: TGTGCCAGCATTGAGAAATTGACGGTTAAAAATTCACCCCTCCACTTT
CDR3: CASIEKLTVKNSPLHF

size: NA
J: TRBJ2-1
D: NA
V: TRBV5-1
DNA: TGCGCCAGCAGCCAAGATCCATACAATGAGCAGTTCTTC
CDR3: CASSQDPYNEQFF

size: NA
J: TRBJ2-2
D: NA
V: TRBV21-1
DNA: TGTGCCAGCAGCAAAAATGGGGGGGCCGGGGAGCTGTTTTTT
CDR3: CASSKNGGAGELFF

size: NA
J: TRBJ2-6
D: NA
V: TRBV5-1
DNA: TGCGCCAGCAAGAATAGCTCTGGGGCCAACGTCCTGACTTTC
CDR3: CASKNSSGANVLTF

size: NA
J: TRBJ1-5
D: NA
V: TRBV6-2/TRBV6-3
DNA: TGTGCCAGCAGTTACGCGGGGACCGACAGAAGAAGCAATCAGCCCCAGCATTTT
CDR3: CASSYAGTDRRSNQPQHF

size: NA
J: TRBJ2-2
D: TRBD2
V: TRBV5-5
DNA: TGTGCCAGCAGCTTGTGGGCTAGCGGGAGTGACACCGGGGAGCTGTTTTTT
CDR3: CASSLWASGSDTGELFF

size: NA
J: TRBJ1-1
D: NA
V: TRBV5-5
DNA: TGTGCCAGCAGCTTAGGGCGCAGGAACACTGAAGCTTTCTTT
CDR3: CASSLGRRNTEAFF

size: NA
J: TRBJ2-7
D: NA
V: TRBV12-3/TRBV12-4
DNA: TGTGCCAGCAGCCGGACGGGTTACGAGCAGTACTTC
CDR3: CASSRTGYEQYF

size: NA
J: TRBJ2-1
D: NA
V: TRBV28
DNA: TGTGCCAGCAGTTCAATTGGCGGAAAGGGGCAGCAGTTCTTC
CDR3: CASSSIGGKGQQFF

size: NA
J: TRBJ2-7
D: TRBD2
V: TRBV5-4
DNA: TGTGCCAGCAGGCCCGGGGGGCGGGAGGTTCGGGAGCAGTACTTC
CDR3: CASRPGGREVREQYF

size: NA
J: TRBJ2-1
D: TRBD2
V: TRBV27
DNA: TGTGCCAGCAGTCCCTATGGGACTAGCGGGAGGGGGTCCTACAATGAGCAGTTCTTC
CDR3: CASSPYGTSGRGSYNEQFF

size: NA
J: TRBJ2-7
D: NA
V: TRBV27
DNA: TGTGCCAGCAGTTTGAGGGGCTCCTACGAGCAGTACTTC
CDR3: CASSLRGSYEQYF

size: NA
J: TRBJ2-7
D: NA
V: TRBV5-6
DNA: TGTGCCAGCAGCTTTCCCGACAGTTCCTACGAGCAGTACTTC
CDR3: CASSFPDSSYEQYF

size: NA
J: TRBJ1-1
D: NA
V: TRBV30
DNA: TGTGCCTGGAGAGTCCAGGGGACCAACACTGAAGCTTTCTTT
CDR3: CAWRVQGTNTEAFF

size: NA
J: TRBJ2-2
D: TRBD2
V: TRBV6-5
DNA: TGTGCCAGCACCCCTGGGGGGGGTGGCGGGGAGCTGTTTTTT
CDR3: CASTPGGGGGELFF

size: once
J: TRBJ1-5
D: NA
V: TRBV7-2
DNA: TGTGCCAGCAGCCCCAGGAACGGAGCCTATTATAGCAATCAGCCCCAGCATTTT
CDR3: CASSPRNGAYYSNQPQHF

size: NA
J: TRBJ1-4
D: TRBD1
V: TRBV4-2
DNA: TGTGCCAGCAGCCAAGGGACCCAGGGGGCCCAGGAAAAACTGTTTTTT
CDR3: CASSQGTQGAQEKLFF

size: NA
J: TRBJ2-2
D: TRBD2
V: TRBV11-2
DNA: TGTGCCAGCAGCAAGGGACTAGTGAACACCGGGGAGCTGTTTTTT
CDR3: CASSKGLVNTGELFF

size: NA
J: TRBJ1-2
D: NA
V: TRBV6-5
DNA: TGTGCCAGCAGTTCACGGGGATGGGACTATGGCTACACCTTC
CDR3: CASSSRGWDYGYTF

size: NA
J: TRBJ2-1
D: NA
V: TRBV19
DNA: TGTGCCAGTAGTATGGCTCTAGGAAGCTCCTACAATGAGCAGTTCTTC
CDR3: CASSMALGSSYNEQFF

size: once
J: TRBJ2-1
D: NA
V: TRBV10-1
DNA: TGCGCCAGCAGTAAAGCCCTCTCTACCGGAGACAATGAGCAGTTCTTC
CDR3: CASSKALSTGDNEQFF

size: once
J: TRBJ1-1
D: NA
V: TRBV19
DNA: TGTGCCAGTAGTGAGGCCTTGAACACTGAAGCTTTCTTT
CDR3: CASSEALNTEAFF